These 29 T cell receptor beta chains share one sample of origin, sequenced in a study of blood T cell repertoires in COVID-19. The table came from immunoSEQ multiplex PCR; TCRdb's copy has only in-frame clones and leaves some out. Of fewer than 300,000 clones listed, roughly nine tenths are singletons. Specimen: peripheral blood. The origin of the receptors is a woman aged 25-40 years with COVID-19, enrolled during active disease.

J is TRBJ1-1 and V is TRBV19; possible D gene TRBD1, 6 bases. The CDR3 has 13 residues. The V and J ends lost 7 bases and 5 bases respectively, with 14 bases between them. CDR1 and CDR2 from the germline V gene are LNHDA and SQIVND (reference sequence). The CDR3, as DNA: TGTGCCAGTAAAAACAGGGTGGAGACTGAAGCTTTCTTT. This translates into CASKNRVETEAFF.

V and J are TRBV28 and TRBJ1-1; unclear D gene. Germline CDR1 is MDHEN and CDR2 is SYDVKM. Trimming stripped 7 bases from V and 3 bases from J, with 18 bases between. The CDR3 spans 15 residues. CDR3 amino acids: CASILHGRSDTEAFF. The CDR3 DNA follows: TGTGCCAGCATCTTACACGGGAGGTCGGACACTGAAGCTTTCTTT.

The rearrangement links TRBV30 to TRBJ1-4; D might be TRBD1 (6 bases). Trimming took 2 bases from V and 4 from J, leaving 11 bases between them. This CDR3 region has 14 residues. Germline loops: CDR1 GTSNPN, CDR2 SVGIG (reference sequence). CDR3 sequence reads: CAWSLRGGNEKLFF. DNA for the CDR3: TGTGCCTGGAGTCTCCGAGGGGGTAATGAAAAACTGTTTTTT.

This clone was observed a few times. The J gene is TRBJ2-7, the V gene TRBV15; D unclear. The CDR3 is made up of 13 amino acids. Germline values: CDR1 LNHNV, CDR2 YYDKDF (reference sequence). The V end was cut by 0 bases, the J end by 6 bases, with 9 bases between. CDR3 DNA: TGTGCCACCAGCAGAGATTTCAGGTCCGAGCAGTACTTC. Translating gives CATSRDFRSEQYF.

Turning to this clone: Other DNA variants within this sample encode the same CDR3. The chain employs TRBV3-1 (or the pseudogene TRBV3-2) and TRBJ1-3; the D gene is possibly TRBD1 (5 bases). CDR1 and CDR2 from the germline V gene are LGHDT and YNNKEL (reference sequence). CDR3 length: 16 residues. The germline V and J ends were trimmed by 1 base and 0 bases, with 10 bases remaining between them. CDR3 DNA sequence: TGTGCCAGCAGCCAAGGAGACAGAAGCTCTGGAAACACCATATATTTT. Residues: CASSQGDRSSGNTIYF.

This rearrangement joins TRBV7-9 to TRBJ2-1; 12 bases fit TRBD2. J was trimmed by 10 bases and V by 5 bases; bases with no gene match: 6. Germline CDR1 and CDR2: SEHNR and FQNEAQ (reference sequence). The CDR3 is made up of 14 amino acids. For the CDR3, the DNA is TGTGCCAGCAGCCCTAGCGGGGGGGCTTGGGAGCAGTTCTTC. This encodes CASSPSGGAWEQFF.

This chain uses TRBV7-8 with TRBJ1-2; 10 positions match TRBD1. The length of the CDR3 is 15 residues. V was clipped by 1 base and J by 4 bases; unmatched bases: 3. The V gene's germline CDR1 is SGHVS and CDR2 FQNEAQ. This CDR3 reads CASSLVTGGGYGYTF. The CDR3, as DNA: TGTGCCAGCAGCTTAGTGACAGGGGGCGGCTATGGCTACACCTTC.

The rearrangement uses TRBV4-2 and TRBJ1-4; tentatively, D is TRBD1 (6 bases). Germline CDR1 LGHNA, CDR2 YNFKEQ. This CDR3 spans 17 amino acids. Trimming stripped 1 base from V and 4 bases from J, with 16 bases between. The CDR3 sequence: CASSQVGGGPGNEKLFF. CDR3 coding DNA: TGTGCCAGCAGCCAAGTTGGTGGGGGCCCAGGTAATGAAAAACTGTTTTTT.

The rearrangement links TRBV2 to TRBJ2-7; a possible D gene is TRBD2 (6 bases). This CDR3 has 16 residues. Per germline, CDR1 SNHLY and CDR2 FYNNEI. Deletions cut 6 bases from V and 3 bases from J, with 21 bases between. The CDR3 DNA reads as TGTGCCAGCAGGGACCCGACCTGGCGGGGCGGCTACGAGCAGTACTTC. It yields the protein CASRDPTWRGGYEQYF.

The rearrangement links TRBV25-1 to TRBJ2-1, with 7 bases matching TRBD2. V gave up 1 base and J gave up 0 bases; unmatched junction bases: 9. The CDR3 has 18 amino acids. Germline V CDR1 and CDR2: MGHDK, SYGVNS. Here the CDR3 reads CASSEFGGRSRSYNEQFF. The CDR3 DNA sequence: TGTGCCAGCAGTGAATTCGGCGGGAGAAGCCGCTCCTACAATGAGCAGTTCTTC.

This clone occurred once. The V call is TRBV2, the J call TRBJ2-1; a weak D match, TRBD1 (5 bases). Germline V gene data show CDR1 as SNHLY and CDR2 as FYNNEI. The ends were cut back, 4 bases at V and 1 base at J, with 8 bases in the middle. The CDR3 sequence is 14 residues long. The chain's CDR3 is CASSASGSYNEQFF. CDR3 bases: TGTGCCAGCAGTGCATCAGGGTCCTACAATGAGCAGTTCTTC.

The V and J genes are TRBV19 and TRBJ2-4, with TRBD1 identical over 7 bases. The CDR3 totals 13 residues. The germline V gene encodes CDR1 LNHDA and CDR2 SQIVND (reference sequence). Trimming at V came to 1 base and at J to 6 bases, leaving 0 bases not matched to a gene. CDR3 loop: CASSIGTGNIQYF. The DNA of the CDR3 is TGTGCCAGTAGTATAGGGACAGGAAACATTCAGTACTTC.

This clone has only one observation. This chain connects TRBV11-2 to TRBJ2-7; D possibly corresponds to TRBD1 (6 bases). Germline-derived CDR1 and CDR2 are SGHAT and FQNNGV. The CDR3 runs to 15 residues. Trimming removed 5 bases from V and 0 bases from J, with 14 bases in between. CDR3 nucleotide sequence: TGTGCCAGCAGCCTGGACAGTCTGAGCTCCTACGAGCAGTACTTC. It codes for CASSLDSLSSYEQYF. Full variable domain (outside the CDR3, taken from reference TRBV11-2 and TRBJ2-7): EAGVAQSPRYKIIEKRQSVAFWCNPISGHATLYWYQQILGQGPKLLIQFQNNGVVDDSQLPKDRFSAERLKGVDSTLKIQPAKLEDSAVYLCASSLDSLSSYEQYFGPGTRLTVT.

In this sample, this clone turned up once. The chain carries TRBV19 and TRBJ1-6; D gene uncertain. This CDR3 has 15 residues. Germline-derived CDR1 and CDR2 are LNHDA and SQIVND (reference sequence). The V and J ends lost 6 bases and 0 bases respectively, with 9 bases between them. For the CDR3, the DNA is TGTGCCAGTAGAAGAGAATACTCCTATAATTCACCCCTCCACTTT. Its protein product is CASRREYSYNSPLHF.

This clone has only one observation. V usage is TRBV27 and J usage is TRBJ2-2; 9 nucleotides agree with TRBD1. The CDR3 is 15 residues long. The V and J ends lost 3 bases and 2 bases, in that order; junction bases with no gene match: 1. Germline CDR1 is MNHEY and CDR2 is SMNVEV (reference sequence). The chain's CDR3 is CASSLGQGNTGELFF. DNA for the CDR3: TGTGCCAGCAGTTTGGGACAGGGCAACACCGGGGAGCTGTTTTTT.

The chain has TRBV28 and TRBJ2-7; 7 nucleotides align to TRBD1. Trimming removed 6 bases from V and 3 bases from J; junction bases left unmatched: 11. Germline CDR1 MDHEN, CDR2 SYDVKM. The CDR3 sequence is 15 residues long. The CDR3 spells CASSSLGTDLYEQYF. CDR3 nucleotides: TGTGCCAGCAGCTCCCTGGGGACAGATCTCTACGAGCAGTACTTC.

The V gene is TRBV28, the J gene TRBJ2-5; 13 positions agree with TRBD2. From germline, CDR1 is MDHEN and CDR2 SYDVKM. With 3 bases clipped from V and 5 bases from J, the junction kept 6 bases outside the gene matches. This CDR3 is 16 amino acids long. In DNA form, the CDR3 reads TGTGCCAGCAGTTTCGGACTAGCGGGAGCCAGGGAGACCCAGTACTTC. Translating gives CASSFGLAGARETQYF.

The chain couples TRBV29-1 to TRBJ1-1; D is ambiguous. The germline CDR1 and CDR2 sequences are SQVTM and ANQGSEA. CDR3 length: 12 residues. V was clipped by 6 bases and J by 6 bases, with 14 bases between them. This chain's CDR3 is CSVAMISAEAFF. CDR3 nucleotide sequence: TGCAGCGTAGCTATGATAAGTGCTGAAGCTTTCTTT. Supplemented by reference TRBV29-1 and TRBJ1-1, the full variable domain reads SAVISQKPSRDICQRGTSLTIQCQVDSQVTMMFWYRQQPGQSLTLIATANQGSEATYESGFVIDKFPISRPNLTFSTLTVSNMSPEDSSIYLCSVAMISAEAFFGQGTRLTVV.

This chain joins TRBV7-9 and TRBJ1-6; D remains unclear. The CDR3 has 13 amino acids. Germline CDR1 is SEHNR and CDR2 is FQNEAQ (reference sequence). Trimming shortened V by 1 base and J by 7 bases, and 5 bases separated the two germline ends. CDR3 nucleotides: TGTGCCAGCAGCTTAGACGGGAATTCACCCCTCCACTTT. Translated, it gives CASSLDGNSPLHF.

This chain links TRBV15 with TRBJ2-7; tentatively, D is TRBD1 (6 bases). CDR1 and CDR2 from the germline V gene are LNHNV and YYDKDF (reference sequence). V gave up 5 bases and J gave up 6 bases, with 17 bases separating them. The CDR3 has 14 amino acids. CDR3 DNA: TGTGCCACCAGCGACGACAGGACGCGAGGCGAGCAGTACTTC. Its translation is CATSDDRTRGEQYF.

This clone occurred a few times. The sample has other DNA sequences that encode this CDR3 too. For the CDR3, the DNA is TGCGCCAGCAGCTTATCACAGGGAAACACCGGGGAGCTGTTTTTT. Translated: CASSLSQGNTGELFF. The chain carries TRBV5-1 and TRBJ2-2, with D possibly being TRBD1 (6 bases). The CDR3 has 15 amino acids. Trimming took 2 bases from V and 2 from J, leaving 10 bases between them. The germline gives CDR1 SGHRS, CDR2 YFSETQ.

The rearrangement uses TRBV9 and TRBJ2-1, with TRBD2 identical over 8 bases. Germline CDR1 is SGDLS and CDR2 is YYNGEE. This CDR3 region has 17 residues. V lost 0 bases, J lost 3 bases, and 8 bases stayed unmatched. CDR3: CASSVASSAGVYNEQFF. The CDR3 nucleotides are TGTGCCAGCAGCGTAGCTTCATCAGCGGGAGTCTACAATGAGCAGTTCTTC.

The rearrangement joins TRBV18 to TRBJ2-7, with 9 bases aligning to TRBD1. V lost 2 bases and J lost 2; bases outside the gene matches: 4. From germline, CDR1 is KGHSH and CDR2 LQKENI. The CDR3 spans 15 residues. CDR3 DNA: TGTGCCAGCTCACCAGGGAGGGACAGGGCCTACGAGCAGTACTTC. Its translation: CASSPGRDRAYEQYF. The full variable domain, its missing parts supplied by reference TRBV18 and TRBJ2-7, is NAGVMQNPRHLVRRRGQEARLRCSPMKGHSHVYWYRQLPEEGLKFMVYLQKENIIDESGMPKERFSAEFPKEGPSILRIQQVVRGDSAAYFCASSPGRDRAYEQYFGPGTRLTVT.

The chain couples TRBV4-1 to TRBJ2-7, with 8 bases matching TRBD1. Looked up from germline, CDR1 is MGHRA and CDR2 is YSYEKL. The J segment lost 2 bases and the V segment lost 2 bases, leaving 5 bases of the junction unmatched. The CDR3 consists of 15 residues. CDR3 nucleotides: TGCGCCAGCAGCCAACCGGACAGGGATACCTACGAGCAGTACTTC. The encoded protein is CASSQPDRDTYEQYF.

The chain uses TRBV10-3 and TRBJ2-1, with 7 bases identical to TRBD2. Trimming removed 4 bases from V and 4 bases from J; junction bases left unmatched: 10. The germline V gene encodes CDR1 ENHRY and CDR2 SYGVKD. The CDR3 contains 16 residues. CDR3 sequence: CAISGNSGSGYNEQFF. DNA of the CDR3: TGTGCCATCAGTGGAAATAGCGGGTCGGGATACAATGAGCAGTTCTTC.

As regards this clone: The germline gene is not matched at one end of the junction; a read error may be the cause. CDR3 nucleotides: TGTGCCAGCACCTTAGGGCTCTCAATCCACGAGCAGTACTTC. Its translation: CASTLGLSIHEQYF. The V and J genes are TRBV11-2 and TRBJ2-7; D call uncertain. The CDR3 extends over 14 amino acids. Per the germline V gene, CDR1 is SGHAT and CDR2 is FQNNGV.

This clone was observed a few times. Other DNA sequences in this sample translate to the same CDR3. The chain links TRBV9 to TRBJ1-5; TRBD1 is a possible D gene (5 bases). V gave up 0 bases and J gave up 1 base, with 5 bases separating them. In germline, CDR1 is SGDLS, CDR2 YYNGEE. This CDR3 comprises 14 residues. The CDR3, as DNA: TGTGCCAGCAGCGTAGGACAGAGCAATCAGCCCCAGCATTTT. This sequence encodes CASSVGQSNQPQHF.

The rearrangement links TRBV19 to TRBJ2-2, with D possibly matching TRBD2 (5 bases). Between the trimmed V and J ends, which lost 7 bases and 4 bases, there was a span of 25 bases. The CDR3 spans 18 residues. The germline V gene has CDR1 LNHDA and CDR2 SQIVND (reference sequence). The CDR3 region is CASTPWMTNYEATGELFF. Here the CDR3 DNA reads TGTGCCAGTACACCGTGGATGACTAATTACGAGGCCACCGGGGAGCTGTTTTTT.

This clone appeared once. The genes are TRBV5-1 and TRBJ2-7; D remains ambiguous. V was pared by 0 bases and J by 1 base, with 17 bases between. Per germline, CDR1 SGHRS and CDR2 YFSETQ. The CDR3 is 17 residues long. CDR3 nucleotide sequence: TGCGCCAGCAGCTTGGCTCCAGGTGATATCTGGTCCTACGAGCAGTACTTC. Protein sequence: CASSLAPGDIWSYEQYF.